This note documents a single T cell receptor (beta chain) sequence. This sample was included in a study of blood T cell repertoires in COVID-19. Study-level background: COVID-19 samples from acute and convalescent phases originated in the United States, Italy and Spain. Sample material is recorded as cDNA or gDNA derived from T cells, B-cell-depleted T cells, or PBMCs.

In the study's own analysis: For nucleated cells, counts were estimated from reference gene primer amplification. TCRdb's table, derived via immunoSEQ multiplex PCR, lists solely in-frame clones and lacks some. The V and J calls and clone size were taken over from that table, and D and trimming were inferred from the DNA. The data show a few hundred thousand clones, more than 65% seen once. The CDR3 contains 15 residues. In germline, CDR1 is SGHNT, CDR2 YENEEA. V dropped 0 bases and J dropped 4 bases, with 12 bases sitting between them. This receptor was taken from a woman aged 80 or older with acute or convalescent COVID-19. The sequenced sample consisted of peripheral blood. The chain carries TRBV11-3 and TRBJ2-5, with D perhaps TRBD1 (6 bases). CDR3 region: CASSLEGARRETQYF. In nucleotides, the CDR3 is TGTGCCAGCAGCTTAGAGGGGGCACGGAGAGAGACCCAGTACTTC.